This T cell receptor beta chain was identified during a study of pediatric ulcerative colitis. TCRdb's copy holds only in-frame clones and misses some; the assay was immunoSEQ multiplex PCR. The data hold more than 50,000 clones, with around 80% observed a single time. The CDR3 spans 13 residues. With V trimmed by 7 bases and J by 5 bases, 7 bases remained unmatched. Germline CDR1 reads SGHTA; CDR2 reads FQGNSA. V usage is TRBV7-2 and J usage is TRBJ2-5, with 7 bases aligning to TRBD2. Sequencing was done on a sample of blood. The receptor was derived from a boy younger than 18 with moderate ulcerative colitis. The CDR3 is CASTATSLETQYF. In nucleotides, the CDR3 is TGTGCCAGCACCGCGACTAGCCTTGAGACCCAGTACTTC.